This TCR beta chain was sequenced in a study of blood T cell repertoires in COVID-19. The CDR3 is 13 residues long. Germline V gene lookup returns CDR1 SQVTM and CDR2 ANQGSEA. The V gene lost 4 bases and the J gene lost 6 bases, with 12 bases spanning the gap. Under the authors' procedure: Estimation of nucleated cell counts relied on the amplification of reference gene primers. The repertoire was sequenced with immunoSEQ multiplex PCR; TCRdb's copy has only in-frame clones and lacks some. V and J calls and clone size are those listed in that table; D and trimming were worked out from the DNA. This table has 50,000 to 70,000 clones, 79% appearing once.

The receptor was derived from a man aged 55 to 70 with acute or convalescent COVID-19. The material sequenced was peripheral blood. The J gene is TRBJ2-2, the V gene TRBV29-1; the D gene is possibly TRBD2 (5 bases). As DNA, the CDR3 is TGCAGCGTTGGCCCTTCAGCGGCCGGGGAGCTGTTTTTT. Protein: CSVGPSAAGELFF.